Listed below are T cell receptor beta chains from one sample, sequenced in a study of human T cells and chemical hapten exposure. TCRdb re-called the RACE reads with MiXCR, one entry per CDR3 protein. This sample has 80,000 to 95,000 distinct CDR3 sequences; 9.6% occur once, and the top ten carry roughly 3.5%. The material sequenced was whole blood, taken in connection with sensitization to the hapten diphenylcyclopropenone (DPC). The receptors stem from a woman aged 40 to 55 with alopecia areata. Some clones in this sample may be carry-over from other donors' samples. Both conserved end residues are part of each CDR3. A D gene is named only where the DNA matches it firmly. The listing skips clone size in some rows; elsewhere it reads once, few, many or a size class.

TRBV29-1,NA,TRBD1,TRBJ2-7,CSVDGGGTATYEQYF,TGCAGCGTTGATGGGGGTGGGACAGCCACCTACGAGCAGTACTTC
TRBV5-1,NA,NA,TRBJ2-6,CASSPGGTGANVLTF,TGCGCCAGCAGCCCTGGGGGTACTGGGGCCAACGTCCTGACTTTC
TRBV6-5,NA,NA,TRBJ2-5,CASSYSRGQRGETQYF,TGTGCCAGCAGTTACTCCCGGGGTCAGCGAGGGGAGACCCAGTACTTC
TRBV7-8,many,TRBD1,TRBJ2-1,CASSLRTGVPYNEQFF,TGTGCCAGCAGCTTAAGGACAGGGGTCCCTTACAATGAGCAGTTCTTC
TRBV2,many,TRBD1,TRBJ2-7,CASRVRQGPYEQYF,TGTGCCAGCAGGGTCAGACAGGGACCCTACGAGCAGTACTTC
TRBV15,many,NA,TRBJ2-7,CATSRGAGAPYEQYF,TGTGCCACCAGCAGAGGGGCAGGGGCTCCCTACGAGCAGTACTTC
TRBV6-5,few,TRBD1,TRBJ1-3,CASSRGQLSGNTIYF,TGTGCCAGCAGTCGGGGACAGCTCTCTGGAAACACCATATATTTT
TRBV28,many,NA,TRBJ1-4,CASKTGSGWNEKLFF,TGTGCCAGCAAGACCGGGTCAGGTTGGAATGAAAAACTGTTTTTT
TRBV10-3,NA,TRBD1,TRBJ2-5,CAISGSTGVRQTQYF,TGTGCCATCAGTGGATCGACAGGGGTTCGACAGACCCAGTACTTC
TRBV28,many,TRBD1,TRBJ2-7,CASSLGTVSYEQYF,TGTGCCAGCAGTTTAGGGACAGTCTCCTACGAGCAGTACTTC
TRBV20-1,NA,TRBD1,TRBJ1-2,CSALGTVAYGYTF,TGCAGTGCCTTGGGGACAGTTGCCTATGGCTACACCTTC
TRBV7-9,NA,TRBD2,TRBJ2-1,CASSPSTGTRDNEQFF,TGTGCCAGCAGCCCGTCTACCGGGACTAGAGACAATGAGCAGTTCTTC
TRBV4-2,NA,NA,TRBJ2-3,CASSHGWGPGPDTQYF,TGTGCCAGCAGCCACGGTTGGGGCCCGGGGCCAGATACGCAGTATTTT
TRBV29-1,many,NA,TRBJ1-1,CSVEWGRDTEAFF,TGCAGCGTTGAATGGGGCAGAGACACTGAAGCTTTCTTT
TRBV6-1,few,NA,TRBJ2-6,CASTGFGGANVLTF,TGTGCCAGCACTGGCTTTGGAGGGGCCAACGTCCTGACTTTC
TRBV7-2,many,TRBD1,TRBJ1-1,CASSGQGMEAFF,TGTGCCAGCAGCGGACAGGGGATGGAAGCTTTCTTT
TRBV10-3,few,NA,TRBJ1-1,CAINFGANTEAFF,TGTGCCATCAATTTCGGGGCGAACACTGAAGCTTTCTTT
TRBV3-1,many,TRBD1,TRBJ2-1,CASSHLGGSASEQFF,TGTGCCAGCAGCCACTTAGGGGGCTCCGCCAGTGAGCAGTTCTTC
TRBV11-3,many,NA,TRBJ2-3,CASSLSAGTDTQYF,TGTGCCAGCAGCTTATCGGCGGGCACAGATACGCAGTATTTT